A single sample gave rise to the 2 T cell receptor beta chains below, sequenced in a study of T cells after posttransplantation cyclophosphamide listed by TCRdb under 2016. The receptor library was made with the immunoSEQ multiplex PCR assay. TCRdb holds this immuneACCESS table with in-frame rearrangements only. Some clones are missing; in checked studies, unresolved V genes explain under half, and the rest has no known cause. This sample holds 20,000 to 30,000 clones; 86% were observed only once. Together, the top ten hold roughly 6.3% of the sample. The sample comprised PBMCs. All receptors come from a woman aged 55-69 years with a blood cancer, CMV-positive, and with a related stem cell donor.

The V and J genes are TRBV5-1 and TRBJ2-7; the match to TRBD2 covers 8 bases. The trim removed 4 bases at V and 2 bases at J, leaving 8 bases unmatched. Germline assignment: CDR1 SGHRS and CDR2 YFSETQ. The CDR3 extends over 15 amino acids. The CDR3 nucleotides are TGCGCCAGCAGCAAAACTAGCGGAGGAACCTACGAGCAGTACTTC. It encodes CASSKTSGGTYEQYF.

J is TRBJ2-1 and V is TRBV5-1, with 9 bases that match TRBD1. CDR1 and CDR2 from the germline V gene are SGHRS and YFSETQ. The CDR3 length is 15 residues. V shed 4 bases, J shed 2 bases, and the junction held 4 bases outside the gene matches. CDR3 amino acids: CASSTRDRAYNEQFF. The CDR3 bases are TGCGCCAGCAGCACCCGGGACAGGGCCTACAATGAGCAGTTCTTC.